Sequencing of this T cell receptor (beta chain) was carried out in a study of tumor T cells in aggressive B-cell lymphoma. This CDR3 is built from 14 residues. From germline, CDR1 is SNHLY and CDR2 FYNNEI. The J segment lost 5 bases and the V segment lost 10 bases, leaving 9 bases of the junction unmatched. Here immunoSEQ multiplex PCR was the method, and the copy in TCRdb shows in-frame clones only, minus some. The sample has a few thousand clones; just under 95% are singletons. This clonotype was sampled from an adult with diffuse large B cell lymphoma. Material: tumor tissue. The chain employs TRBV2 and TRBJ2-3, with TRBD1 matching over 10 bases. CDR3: CATSPGQGIDTQYF. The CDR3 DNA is TGTGCCACCTCACCGGGACAGGGGATAGATACGCAGTATTTT.